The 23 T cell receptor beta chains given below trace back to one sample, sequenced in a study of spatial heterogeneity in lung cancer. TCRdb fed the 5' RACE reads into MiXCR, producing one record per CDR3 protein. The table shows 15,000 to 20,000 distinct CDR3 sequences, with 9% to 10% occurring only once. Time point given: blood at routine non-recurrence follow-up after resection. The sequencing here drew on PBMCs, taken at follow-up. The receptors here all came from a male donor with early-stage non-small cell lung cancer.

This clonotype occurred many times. This chain's CDR3 is CASSLGTGAYNSPLHF. The CDR3 DNA sequence: TGTGCCAGCTCACTCGGGACAGGGGCCTATAATTCACCCCTCCACTTT. The chain has TRBV18 and TRBJ1-6; 10 nucleotides line up with TRBD1. J was trimmed by 2 bases and V by 4 bases; bases with no gene match: 2. The CDR3 is 16 amino acids. Germline CDR1 is KGHSH and CDR2 is LQKENI.

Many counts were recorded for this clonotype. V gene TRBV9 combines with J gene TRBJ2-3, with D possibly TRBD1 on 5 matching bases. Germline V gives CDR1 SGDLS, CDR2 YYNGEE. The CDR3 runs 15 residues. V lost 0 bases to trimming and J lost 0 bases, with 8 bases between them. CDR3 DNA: TGTGCCAGCAGCGTAGGGACACCTAGCACAGATACGCAGTATTTT. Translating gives CASSVGTPSTDTQYF.

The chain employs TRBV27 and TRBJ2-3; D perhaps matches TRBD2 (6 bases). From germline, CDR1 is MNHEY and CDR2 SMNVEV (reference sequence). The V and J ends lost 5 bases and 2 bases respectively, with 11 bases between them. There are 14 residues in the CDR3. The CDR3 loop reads CASSRGLTTDTQYF. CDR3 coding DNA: TGTGCCAGCAGTCGGGGACTTACCACAGATACGCAGTATTTT.

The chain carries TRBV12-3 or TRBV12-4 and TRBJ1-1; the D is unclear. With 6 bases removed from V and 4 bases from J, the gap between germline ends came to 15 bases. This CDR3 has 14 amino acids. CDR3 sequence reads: CASSSRTGGTEAFF. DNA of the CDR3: TGTGCCAGCAGCTCAAGGACCGGCGGCACTGAAGCTTTCTTT.

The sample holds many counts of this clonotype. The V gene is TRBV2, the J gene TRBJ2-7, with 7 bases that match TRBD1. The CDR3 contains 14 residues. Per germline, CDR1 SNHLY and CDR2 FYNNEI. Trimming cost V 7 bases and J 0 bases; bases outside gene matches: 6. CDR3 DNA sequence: TGTGCCAGCAAACAGACAGGGAGCTCCTACGAGCAGTACTTC. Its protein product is CASKQTGSSYEQYF.

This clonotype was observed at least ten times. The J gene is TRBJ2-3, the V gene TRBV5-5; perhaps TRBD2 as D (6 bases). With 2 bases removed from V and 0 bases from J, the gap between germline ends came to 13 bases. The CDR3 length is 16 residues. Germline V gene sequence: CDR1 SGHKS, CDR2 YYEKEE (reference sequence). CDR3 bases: TGTGCCAGCAGCTTTGTGCGCGGGGCAAGCACAGATACGCAGTATTTT. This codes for CASSFVRGASTDTQYF.

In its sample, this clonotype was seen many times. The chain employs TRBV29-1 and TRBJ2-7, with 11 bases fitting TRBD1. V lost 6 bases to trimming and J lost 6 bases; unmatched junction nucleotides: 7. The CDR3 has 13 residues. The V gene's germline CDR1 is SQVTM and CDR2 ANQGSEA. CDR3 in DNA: TGCAGCGTGGCCCCGGGACAGGGGGTCGAGCAGTACTTC. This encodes CSVAPGQGVEQYF.

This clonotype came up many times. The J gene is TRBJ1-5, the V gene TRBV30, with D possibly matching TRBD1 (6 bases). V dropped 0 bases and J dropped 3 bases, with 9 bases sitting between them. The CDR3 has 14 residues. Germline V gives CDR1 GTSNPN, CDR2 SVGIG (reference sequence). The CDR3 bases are TGTGCCTGGAGTGTGAGGGGGAACAATCAGCCCCAGCATTTT. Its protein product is CAWSVRGNNQPQHF. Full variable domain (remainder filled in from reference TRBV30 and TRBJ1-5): SQTIHQWPATLVQPVGSPLSLECTVEGTSNPNLYWYRQAAGRGLQLLFYSVGIGQISSEVPQNLSASRPQDRQFILSSKKLLLSDSGFYLCAWSVRGNNQPQHFGDGTRLSIL.

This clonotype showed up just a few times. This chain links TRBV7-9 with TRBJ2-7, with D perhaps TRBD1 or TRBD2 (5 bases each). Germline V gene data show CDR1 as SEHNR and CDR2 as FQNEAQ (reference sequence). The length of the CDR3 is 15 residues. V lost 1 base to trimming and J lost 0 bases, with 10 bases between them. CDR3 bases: TGTGCCAGCAGCTTAGGGCCAGGGAGCTCCTACGAGCAGTACTTC. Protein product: CASSLGPGSSYEQYF.

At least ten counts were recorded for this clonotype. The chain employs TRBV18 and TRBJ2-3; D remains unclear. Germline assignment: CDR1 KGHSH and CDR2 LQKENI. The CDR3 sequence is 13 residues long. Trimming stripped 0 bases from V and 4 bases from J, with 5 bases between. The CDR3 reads CASSPPIADTQYF. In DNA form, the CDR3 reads TGTGCCAGCTCACCACCGATTGCAGATACGCAGTATTTT.

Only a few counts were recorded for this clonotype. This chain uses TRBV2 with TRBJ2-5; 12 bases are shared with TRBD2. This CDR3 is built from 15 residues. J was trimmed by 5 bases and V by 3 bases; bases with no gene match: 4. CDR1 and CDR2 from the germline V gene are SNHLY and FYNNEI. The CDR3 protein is CASSDRTSGIETQYF. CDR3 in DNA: TGTGCCAGCAGTGACAGGACTAGCGGGATTGAGACCCAGTACTTC.

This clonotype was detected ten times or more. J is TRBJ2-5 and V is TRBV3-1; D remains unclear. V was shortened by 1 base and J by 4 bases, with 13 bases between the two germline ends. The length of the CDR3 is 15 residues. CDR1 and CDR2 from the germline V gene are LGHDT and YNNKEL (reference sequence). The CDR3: CASSQGRGSPETQYF. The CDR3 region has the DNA TGTGCCAGCAGCCAAGGCCGCGGCTCACCAGAGACCCAGTACTTC.

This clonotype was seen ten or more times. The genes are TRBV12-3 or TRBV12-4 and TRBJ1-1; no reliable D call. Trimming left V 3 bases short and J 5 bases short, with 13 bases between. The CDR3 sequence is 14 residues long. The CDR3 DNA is TGTGCCAGCAGTTTCTCGGCGGGGAGGACTGAAGCTTTCTTT. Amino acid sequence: CASSFSAGRTEAFF.

Here the CDR3 reads CASSQVYRGSSPLHF. DNA for the CDR3: TGTGCCAGCAGCCAAGTGTACAGGGGAAGTTCACCCCTCCACTTT. The chain employs TRBV3-1 and TRBJ1-6; 7 bases align to TRBD1. In germline, CDR1 is LGHDT, CDR2 YNNKEL (reference sequence). Trimming at V came to 1 base and at J to 9 bases, leaving 6 bases not matched to a gene. CDR3 size: 15 residues.

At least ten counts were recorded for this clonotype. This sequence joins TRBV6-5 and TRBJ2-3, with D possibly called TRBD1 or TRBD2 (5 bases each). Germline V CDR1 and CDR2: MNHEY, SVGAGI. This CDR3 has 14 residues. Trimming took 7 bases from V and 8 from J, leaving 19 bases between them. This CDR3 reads CASKGSLATVTQYF. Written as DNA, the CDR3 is TGTGCCAGCAAGGGGAGCCTGGCTACGGTTACGCAGTATTTT.

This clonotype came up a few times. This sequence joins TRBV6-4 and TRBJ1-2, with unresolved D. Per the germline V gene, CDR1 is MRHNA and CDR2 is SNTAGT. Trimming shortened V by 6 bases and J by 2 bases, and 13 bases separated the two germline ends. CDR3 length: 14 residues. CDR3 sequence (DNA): TGTGCCAGCAGCATGGACGGTATCAACTATGGCTACACCTTC. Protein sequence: CASSMDGINYGYTF.

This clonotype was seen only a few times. CDR3 sequence (DNA): TGCGCCAGCAGTGAGCATCGGGACAGACGCGAGCAGTACTTC. Protein sequence: CASSEHRDRREQYF. The chain is built from TRBV10-1 and TRBJ2-7; TRBD1 matches 7 bases. With 2 bases clipped from V and 6 bases from J, the junction kept 7 bases outside the gene matches. Germline V gene sequence: CDR1 WNHNN, CDR2 SYGVQD (reference sequence). The CDR3 is 14 residues long.

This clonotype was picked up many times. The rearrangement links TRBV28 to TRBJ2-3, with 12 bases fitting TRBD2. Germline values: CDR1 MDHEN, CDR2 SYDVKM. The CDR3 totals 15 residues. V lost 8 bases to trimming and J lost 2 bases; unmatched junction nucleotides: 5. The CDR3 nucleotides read TGTGCCAGCGGACCTAGCGGGAGGGCCACAGATACGCAGTATTTT. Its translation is CASGPSGRATDTQYF.

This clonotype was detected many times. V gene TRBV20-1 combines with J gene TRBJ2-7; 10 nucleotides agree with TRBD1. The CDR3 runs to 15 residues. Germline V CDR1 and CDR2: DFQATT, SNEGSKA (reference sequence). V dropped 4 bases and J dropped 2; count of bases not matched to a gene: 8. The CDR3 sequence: CSATPQTGGPYEQYF. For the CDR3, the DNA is TGCAGTGCTACACCTCAGACAGGGGGCCCCTACGAGCAGTACTTC.

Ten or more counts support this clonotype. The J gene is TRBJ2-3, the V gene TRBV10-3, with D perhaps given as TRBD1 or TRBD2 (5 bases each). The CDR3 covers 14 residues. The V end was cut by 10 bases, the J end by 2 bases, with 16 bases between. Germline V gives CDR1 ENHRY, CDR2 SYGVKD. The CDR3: CATWGSRFTDTQYF. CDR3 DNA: TGTGCCACATGGGGGTCGCGGTTCACAGATACGCAGTATTTT.

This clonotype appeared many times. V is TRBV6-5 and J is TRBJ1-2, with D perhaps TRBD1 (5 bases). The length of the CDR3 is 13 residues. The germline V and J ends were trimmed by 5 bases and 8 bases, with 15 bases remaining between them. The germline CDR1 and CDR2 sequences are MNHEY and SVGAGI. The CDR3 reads CASSLGTGRGYTF. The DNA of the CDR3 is TGTGCCAGCAGTCTGGGGACTGGGCGAGGCTACACCTTC.

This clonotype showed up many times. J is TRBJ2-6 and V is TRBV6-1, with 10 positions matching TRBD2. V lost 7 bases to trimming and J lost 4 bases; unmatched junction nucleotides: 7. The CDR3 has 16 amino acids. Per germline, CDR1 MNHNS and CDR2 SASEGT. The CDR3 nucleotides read TGTGCCAGCAATAGCCTAGCGGGGGCAGGGGCCAACGTCCTGACTTTC. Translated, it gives CASNSLAGAGANVLTF.

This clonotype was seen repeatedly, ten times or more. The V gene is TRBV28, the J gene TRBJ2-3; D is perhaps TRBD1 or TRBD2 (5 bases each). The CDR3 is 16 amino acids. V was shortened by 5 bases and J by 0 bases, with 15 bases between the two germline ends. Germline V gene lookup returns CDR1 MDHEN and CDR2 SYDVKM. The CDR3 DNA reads TGTGCCAGCAGTCCGGGACGGTTAATTAGCACAGATACGCAGTATTTT. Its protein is CASSPGRLISTDTQYF.